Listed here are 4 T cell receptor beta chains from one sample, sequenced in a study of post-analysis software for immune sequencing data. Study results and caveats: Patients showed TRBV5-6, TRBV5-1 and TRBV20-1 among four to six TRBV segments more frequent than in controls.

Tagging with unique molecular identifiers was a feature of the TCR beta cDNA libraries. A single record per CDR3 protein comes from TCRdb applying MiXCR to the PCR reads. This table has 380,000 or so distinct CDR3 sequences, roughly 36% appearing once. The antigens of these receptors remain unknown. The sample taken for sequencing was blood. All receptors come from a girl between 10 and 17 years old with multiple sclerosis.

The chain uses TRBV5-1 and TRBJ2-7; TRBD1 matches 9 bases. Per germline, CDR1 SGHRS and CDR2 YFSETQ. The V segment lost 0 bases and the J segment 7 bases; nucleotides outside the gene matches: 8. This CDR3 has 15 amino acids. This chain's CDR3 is CASSLGPDRGEEQYF. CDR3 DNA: TGCGCCAGCAGCTTGGGACCGGACAGGGGTGAAGAGCAGTACTTC.

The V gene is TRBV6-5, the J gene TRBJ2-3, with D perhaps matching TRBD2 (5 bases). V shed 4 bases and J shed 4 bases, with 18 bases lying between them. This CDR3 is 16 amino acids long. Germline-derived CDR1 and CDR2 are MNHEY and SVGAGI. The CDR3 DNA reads TGTGCCAGCAGTTGCGAACATCCCGGGGTTTCAGATACGCAGTATTTT. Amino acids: CASSCEHPGVSDTQYF.

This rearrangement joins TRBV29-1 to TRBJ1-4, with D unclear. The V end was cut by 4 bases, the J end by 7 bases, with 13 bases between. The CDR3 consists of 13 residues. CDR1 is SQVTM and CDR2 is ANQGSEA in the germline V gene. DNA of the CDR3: TGCAGCGTTGCCCGTTCAGAGGGTGAAAAACTGTTTTTT. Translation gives CSVARSEGEKLFF.

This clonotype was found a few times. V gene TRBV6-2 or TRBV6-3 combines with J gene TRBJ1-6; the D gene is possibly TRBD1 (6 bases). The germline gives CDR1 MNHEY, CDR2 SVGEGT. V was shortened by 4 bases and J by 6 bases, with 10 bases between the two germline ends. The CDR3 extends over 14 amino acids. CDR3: CASSFIQGNSPLHF. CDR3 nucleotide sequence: TGTGCCAGCAGTTTTATACAGGGTAATTCACCCCTCCACTTT.